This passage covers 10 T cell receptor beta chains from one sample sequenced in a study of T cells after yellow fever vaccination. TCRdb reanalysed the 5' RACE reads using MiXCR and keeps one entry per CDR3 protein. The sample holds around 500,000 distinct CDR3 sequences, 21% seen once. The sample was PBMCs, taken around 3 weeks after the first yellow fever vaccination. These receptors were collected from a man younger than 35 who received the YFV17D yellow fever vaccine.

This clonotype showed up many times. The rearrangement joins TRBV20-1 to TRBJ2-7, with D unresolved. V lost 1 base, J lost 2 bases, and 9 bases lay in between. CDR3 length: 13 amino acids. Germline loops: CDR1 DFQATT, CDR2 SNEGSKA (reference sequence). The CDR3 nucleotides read TGCAGTGCTAGAGTGCACGGAACCTACGAGCAGTACGTC. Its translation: CSARVHGTYEQYV.

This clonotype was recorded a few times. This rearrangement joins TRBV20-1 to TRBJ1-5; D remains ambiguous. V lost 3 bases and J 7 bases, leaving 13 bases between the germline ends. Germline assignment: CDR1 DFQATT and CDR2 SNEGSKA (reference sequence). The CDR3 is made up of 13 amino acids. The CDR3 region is CSASDQPRQPQHF. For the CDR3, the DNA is TGCAGTGCTAGTGATCAACCTAGGCAGCCCCAGCATTTT.

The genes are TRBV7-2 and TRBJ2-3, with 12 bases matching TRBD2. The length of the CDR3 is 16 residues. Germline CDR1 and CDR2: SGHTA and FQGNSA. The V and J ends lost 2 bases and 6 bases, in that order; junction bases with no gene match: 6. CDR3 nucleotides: TGTGCCAGCAGCTTAATGCGGACTAGCGGGGTGGATACGCAGTATTTT. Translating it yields CASSLMRTSGVDTQYF. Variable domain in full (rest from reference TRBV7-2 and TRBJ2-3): GAGVSQSPSNKVTEKGKDVELRCDPISGHTALYWYRQSLGQGLEFLIYFQGNSAPDKSGLPSDRFSAERTGGSVSTLTIQRTQQEDSAVYLCASSLMRTSGVDTQYFGPGTRLTVL.

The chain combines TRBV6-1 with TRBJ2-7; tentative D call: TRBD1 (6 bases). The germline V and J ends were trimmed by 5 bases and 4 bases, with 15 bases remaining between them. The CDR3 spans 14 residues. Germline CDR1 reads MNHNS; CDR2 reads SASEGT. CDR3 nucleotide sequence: TGTGCCAGCAGTCAGGGGCCAGGAATGTACGAGCAGTACGTC. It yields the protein CASSQGPGMYEQYV.

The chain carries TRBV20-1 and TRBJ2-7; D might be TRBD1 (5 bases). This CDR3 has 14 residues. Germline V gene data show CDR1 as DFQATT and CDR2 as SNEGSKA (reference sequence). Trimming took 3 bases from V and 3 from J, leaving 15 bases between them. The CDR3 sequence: CSARARARVYEQYF. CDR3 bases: TGCAGTGCTAGGGCCCGGGCCAGGGTCTACGAGCAGTACTTC.

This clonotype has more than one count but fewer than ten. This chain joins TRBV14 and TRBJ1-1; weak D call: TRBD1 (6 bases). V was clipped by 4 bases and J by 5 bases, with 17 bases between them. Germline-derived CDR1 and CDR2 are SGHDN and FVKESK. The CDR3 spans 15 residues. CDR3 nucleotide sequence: TGTGCCAGCAGCCCAGCGGGGGGCGGTGGTACTGAAGCTTTCTTT. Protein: CASSPAGGGGTEAFF.

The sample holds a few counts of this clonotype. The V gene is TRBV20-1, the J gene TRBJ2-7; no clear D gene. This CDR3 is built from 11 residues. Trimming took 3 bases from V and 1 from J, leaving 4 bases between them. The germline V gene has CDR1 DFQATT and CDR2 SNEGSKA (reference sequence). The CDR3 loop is CSARWSYEQYF. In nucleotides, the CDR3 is TGCAGTGCTAGGTGGTCCTACGAGCAGTACTTC.

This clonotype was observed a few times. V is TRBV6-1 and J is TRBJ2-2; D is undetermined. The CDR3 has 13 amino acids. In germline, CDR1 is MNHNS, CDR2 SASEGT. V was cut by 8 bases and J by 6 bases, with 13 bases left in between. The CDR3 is CASASRPPGELFF. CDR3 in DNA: TGTGCCAGCGCGAGCCGCCCACCCGGGGAGCTGTTTTTT.

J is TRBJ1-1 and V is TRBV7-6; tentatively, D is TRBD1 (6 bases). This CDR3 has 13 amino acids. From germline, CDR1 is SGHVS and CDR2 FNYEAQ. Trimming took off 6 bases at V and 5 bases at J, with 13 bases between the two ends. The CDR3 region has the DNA TGTGCCAGCAGTCTAAAAGGGGGAACTGAAGCTTTCTTT. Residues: CASSLKGGTEAFF. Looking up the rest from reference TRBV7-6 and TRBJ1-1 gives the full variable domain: GAGVSQSPRYKVTKRGQDVALRCDPISGHVSLYWYRQALGQGPEFLTYFNYEAQQDKSGLPNDRFSAERPEGSISTLTIQRTEQRDSAMYRCASSLKGGTEAFFGQGTRLTVV.

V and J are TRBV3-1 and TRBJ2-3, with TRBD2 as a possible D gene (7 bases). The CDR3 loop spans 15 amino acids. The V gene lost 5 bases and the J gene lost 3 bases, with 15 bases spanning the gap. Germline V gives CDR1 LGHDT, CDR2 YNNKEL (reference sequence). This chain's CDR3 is CASSGPGGGTDTQYF. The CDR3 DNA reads TGTGCCAGCAGCGGACCGGGGGGCGGGACAGATACGCAGTATTTT.